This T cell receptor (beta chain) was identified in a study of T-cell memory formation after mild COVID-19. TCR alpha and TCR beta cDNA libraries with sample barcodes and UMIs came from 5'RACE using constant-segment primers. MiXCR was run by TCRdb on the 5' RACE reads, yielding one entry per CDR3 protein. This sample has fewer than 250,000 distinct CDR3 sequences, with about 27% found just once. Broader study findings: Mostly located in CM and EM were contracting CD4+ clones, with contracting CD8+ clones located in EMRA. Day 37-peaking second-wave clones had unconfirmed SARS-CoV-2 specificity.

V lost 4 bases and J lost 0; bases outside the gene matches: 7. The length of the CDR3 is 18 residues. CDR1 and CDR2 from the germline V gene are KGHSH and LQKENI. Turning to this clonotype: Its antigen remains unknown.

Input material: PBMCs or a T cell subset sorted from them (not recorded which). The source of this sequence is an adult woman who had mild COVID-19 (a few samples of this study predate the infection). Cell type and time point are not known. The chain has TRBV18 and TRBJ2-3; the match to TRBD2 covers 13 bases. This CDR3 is CASSLRLAGGSSTDTQYF. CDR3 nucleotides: TGTGCCAGCTCACTCCGACTAGCGGGAGGCTCTAGCACAGATACGCAGTATTTT.